One and the same sample provided the 26 T cell receptor beta chains below, sequenced in a study of CD8 T cells in Susac syndrome. RNA, at roughly 0.5 to 1 ug, was reverse transcribed with random hexamers. TCRdb re-called the immunoSEQ multiplex PCR reads through MiXCR, storing one row per CDR3 protein. Of over 150,000 distinct CDR3 sequences listed, approximately 95% were seen once; the top ten hold roughly 0.1%. Source material: CD4+ T cells from PBMCs. The source is a human donor with multiple sclerosis.

This sequence joins TRBV14 and TRBJ1-3; D unresolved. The V end was cut by 4 bases, the J end by 0 bases, with 10 bases between. CDR3 length: 15 residues. Per germline, CDR1 SGHDN and CDR2 FVKESK. CDR3 region: CASSRGFNSGNTIYF. In DNA, the CDR3 is TGTGCCAGCAGCCGCGGGTTTAACTCTGGAAACACCATATATTTT.

The V gene is TRBV28, the J gene TRBJ2-7; 11 bases map to TRBD1. The ends lost 5 bases at V and 6 bases at J; junction bases unmatched: 9. Germline CDR1 and CDR2: MDHEN and SYDVKM. The CDR3 consists of 15 residues. The CDR3 nucleotides are TGTGCCAGCAGTCCCCGGGACAGGGGGTCTTCCGAGCAGTACTTC. This translates into CASSPRDRGSSEQYF.

The chain uses TRBV28 and TRBJ2-7; TRBD1 matches 8 bases. The CDR3 is 14 residues long. Germline V gene sequence: CDR1 MDHEN, CDR2 SYDVKM. With 3 bases clipped from V and 4 bases from J, the junction kept 5 bases outside the gene matches. CDR3 in amino acids: CASSFFGTGYEQYF. CDR3 DNA: TGTGCCAGCAGTTTCTTTGGGACAGGTTACGAGCAGTACTTC.

The chain employs TRBV5-4 and TRBJ1-2, with 7 bases matching TRBD1. Trimming removed 2 bases from V and 10 bases from J; junction bases left unmatched: 11. Germline V gene sequence: CDR1 SGHNT, CDR2 YYREEE (reference sequence). The CDR3 is 14 residues long. CDR3 DNA sequence: TGTGCCAGCAGCTTTTATCGGGACAGAATGACCTACACCTTC. Its translation is CASSFYRDRMTYTF.

There are a few counts of this clonotype. The chain combines TRBV30 with TRBJ1-2; D not resolved. Germline CDR1 GTSNPN, CDR2 SVGIG (reference sequence). CDR3 size: 13 residues. V was clipped by 0 bases and J by 4 bases, with 9 bases between them. This CDR3 reads CAWSVGGTYGYTF. CDR3 DNA: TGTGCCTGGAGTGTGGGTGGTACCTATGGCTACACCTTC.

This clonotype is a singleton in its sample. The rearrangement uses TRBV2 and TRBJ2-2, with 11 bases identical to TRBD2. Germline V lookup: CDR1 SNHLY, CDR2 FYNNEI. The CDR3 is 16 amino acids. V lost 7 bases and J lost 3; bases outside the gene matches: 7. The DNA for the CDR3 is TGTGCCAGCACCTCCGGGACTAGCGGATACACCGGGGAGCTGTTTTTT. It is translated as CASTSGTSGYTGELFF.

DNA for the CDR3: TGTGCCAGCAGCGTTGCACCGGCGGACACTGAAGCTTTCTTT. It yields the protein CASSVAPADTEAFF. V and J are TRBV9 and TRBJ1-1; no clear D. This CDR3 comprises 14 residues. From germline, CDR1 is SGDLS and CDR2 YYNGEE. Trimming stripped 2 bases from V and 3 bases from J, with 11 bases between.

The J gene is TRBJ2-1, the V gene TRBV7-6; TRBD2 might be the D (6 bases). CDR3 size: 14 residues. The germline V gene has CDR1 SGHVS and CDR2 FNYEAQ. V lost 1 base and J lost 9, with 13 bases in between. CDR3 nucleotides: TGTGCCAGCAGCTTAGTTGCCGGGAGTGGTGAGCAGTTCTTC. Translation: CASSLVAGSGEQFF.

The rearrangement uses TRBV6-5 and TRBJ1-5; possible D gene TRBD1, 5 bases. The CDR3 consists of 17 residues. Trimming shortened V by 2 bases and J by 2 bases, and 16 bases separated the two germline ends. The germline V gene has CDR1 MNHEY and CDR2 SVGAGI. For the CDR3, the DNA is TGTGCCAGCAGTTACCCTCCGAGGGAAGGGGGCAATCAGCCCCAGCATTTT. Translating gives CASSYPPREGGNQPQHF.

CDR3 in amino acids: CASSPRGLETQYF. CDR3 nucleotide sequence: TGTGCCAGCAGTCCTCGGGGCCTAGAGACCCAGTACTTC. J is TRBJ2-5 and V is TRBV6-2 or TRBV6-3; perhaps D is TRBD1 or TRBD2 (5 bases each). In germline, CDR1 is MNHEY, CDR2 SVGEGT. Deletions cut 5 bases from V and 4 bases from J, with 11 bases between. This CDR3 region has 13 residues.

The chain links TRBV7-6 to TRBJ2-4; a possible D gene is TRBD1 (5 bases). Looked up from germline, CDR1 is SGHVS and CDR2 is FNYEAQ. Trimming left V 0 bases short and J 8 bases short, with 8 bases between. The length of the CDR3 is 13 residues. CDR3 amino acids: CASSLALRDIQYF. The CDR3 DNA reads TGTGCCAGCAGCTTAGCTCTCAGGGACATTCAGTACTTC. Full variable domain (outside the CDR3, taken from reference TRBV7-6 and TRBJ2-4): GAGVSQSPRYKVTKRGQDVALRCDPISGHVSLYWYRQALGQGPEFLTYFNYEAQQDKSGLPNDRFSAERPEGSISTLTIQRTEQRDSAMYRCASSLALRDIQYFGAGTRLSVL.

J is TRBJ2-3 and V is TRBV18; no definite D call. The CDR3 contains 14 residues. Germline values: CDR1 KGHSH, CDR2 LQKENI. The V end was cut by 0 bases, the J end by 10 bases, with 14 bases between. DNA for the CDR3: TGTGCCAGCTCACCACCGAGTCCCAGTGTCGCGCAGTATTTT. This codes for CASSPPSPSVAQYF.

This clonotype has just one count. This rearrangement joins TRBV2 to TRBJ1-2; TRBD1 matches 7 bases. CDR1 and CDR2 from the germline V gene are SNHLY and FYNNEI. This CDR3 is 15 amino acids long. V lost 1 base and J lost 7; bases outside the gene matches: 9. In nucleotides, the CDR3 is TGTGCCAGCAGTGAAGGACAGGGCAGGGCAGGTGGCTACACCTTC. Translation gives CASSEGQGRAGGYTF.

The V call is TRBV27, the J call TRBJ2-5; D is ambiguous. The germline V gene has CDR1 MNHEY and CDR2 SMNVEV (reference sequence). V lost 5 bases, J lost 3 bases, and 10 bases lay in between. The CDR3 has 13 residues. The CDR3 DNA follows: TGTGCCAGCAGTGCCTGGAATGAAGAGACCCAGTACTTC. As protein: CASSAWNEETQYF.

The chain uses TRBV10-3 and TRBJ2-7; 12 bases are a match to TRBD2. The CDR3 totals 17 residues. Germline-derived CDR1 and CDR2 are ENHRY and SYGVKD. V shed 6 bases, J shed 2 bases, and the junction held 11 bases outside the gene matches. The CDR3 reads CAIRQTSGSMDAYEQYF. The DNA for the CDR3 is TGTGCCATCAGGCAGACTAGCGGGAGTATGGACGCCTACGAGCAGTACTTC.

The V gene is TRBV12-3 or TRBV12-4, the J gene TRBJ2-5, with D perhaps matching TRBD1 (5 bases). The CDR3 has 14 residues. The V end lost 2 bases, the J end lost 4 bases, and 11 bases lay between the germline ends. CDR3 in DNA: TGTGCCAGCAGTTTAAGGGGATTTTCAGAGACCCAGTACTTC. It specifies CASSLRGFSETQYF.

The chain joins TRBV4-3 to TRBJ1-2; no firm D call. The germline V and J ends were trimmed by 0 bases and 2 bases, with 10 bases remaining between them. Germline V CDR1 and CDR2: LGHNA, YSLEER. The CDR3 loop spans 15 amino acids. The CDR3, as DNA: TGCGCCAGCAGCCAAGAGGTGGGAAGGAACTATGGCTACACCTTC. It translates to CASSQEVGRNYGYTF.

The chain combines TRBV7-2 with TRBJ1-4; 7 bases line up with TRBD1. With 7 bases clipped from V and 8 bases from J, the junction kept 13 bases outside the gene matches. Per the germline V gene, CDR1 is SGHTA and CDR2 is FQGNSA. CDR3 length equals 15 residues. The CDR3 nucleotides read TGTGCCAGCACCGCTACCGGGACAGAGAAAGAAAAACTGTTTTTT. Translation gives CASTATGTEKEKLFF.

This clonotype showed up just once. This sequence joins TRBV7-9 and TRBJ2-5, with 13 bases aligning to TRBD2. Germline lookup yields CDR1 SEHNR and CDR2 FQNEAQ (reference sequence). The junction had 4 bases not matched to a gene; V was cut back by 5 bases and J by 7 bases. The CDR3 length is 14 residues. CDR3 protein: CASSARTSGGTQYF. DNA for the CDR3: TGTGCCAGCAGCGCGCGGACTAGCGGGGGGACCCAGTACTTC.

The chain recombines TRBV2 with TRBJ2-2; D gene unclear. Between the trimmed V and J ends, which lost 6 bases and 3 bases, there was a span of 11 bases. Germline CDR1 is SNHLY and CDR2 is FYNNEI. The CDR3 is 14 amino acids. The CDR3 DNA is TGTGCCAGCAGCGCTATCACAGACACCGGGGAGCTGTTTTTT. This sequence encodes CASSAITDTGELFF.

CDR3 region: CSASGQIYGYTF. CDR3 nucleotides: TGCAGTGCTAGTGGCCAGATCTATGGCTACACCTTC. V usage is TRBV20-1 and J usage is TRBJ1-2; no clear D gene. V lost 3 bases, J lost 4 bases, and 9 bases lay in between. This CDR3 is 12 amino acids long. Germline values: CDR1 DFQATT, CDR2 SNEGSKA (reference sequence).

The J gene is TRBJ1-2, the V gene TRBV5-4; the D is unclear. The germline gives CDR1 SGHNT, CDR2 YYREEE (reference sequence). V lost 4 bases, J lost 4 bases, and 11 bases lay in between. This CDR3 comprises 13 residues. CDR3 DNA: TGTGCCAGCAGCGTACCTAACCTCTATGGCTACACCTTC. Its translation is CASSVPNLYGYTF.

The rearrangement uses TRBV27 and TRBJ2-7, with 8 bases aligning to TRBD1. The CDR3 has 14 amino acids. CDR1 and CDR2 from the germline V gene are MNHEY and SMNVEV (reference sequence). V was pared by 6 bases and J by 13 bases, with 17 bases of the junction left unmatched. The CDR3 is CASSQTLGTGSFYF. The CDR3 DNA is TGTGCCAGCAGCCAAACCTTAGGGACAGGAAGTTTTTACTTC.

The table lists this clonotype with a count of one. The V gene is TRBV3-1, the J gene TRBJ1-5, with D maybe TRBD1 (6 bases). The CDR3 contains 15 residues. The V end was cut by 0 bases, the J end by 6 bases, with 12 bases between. CDR1 and CDR2 (germline): LGHDT, YNNKEL (reference sequence). CDR3 amino acids: CASSQEAGDVQPQHF. CDR3 bases: TGTGCCAGCAGCCAAGAGGCAGGGGATGTTCAGCCCCAGCATTTT.

Written as DNA, the CDR3 is TGTGCCAGCTCACCCCAGGGGCTAAACACTGAAGCTTTCTTT. Amino acid sequence: CASSPQGLNTEAFF. V and J are TRBV18 and TRBJ1-1; D possibly corresponds to TRBD1 (6 bases). The V gene's germline CDR1 is KGHSH and CDR2 LQKENI. This CDR3 spans 14 amino acids. The germline V and J ends were trimmed by 3 bases and 2 bases, with 10 bases remaining between them.

The CDR3 region has the DNA TGTGCCACCTCAGGGGGGGGAAATCAGCCCCAGCATTTT. This sequence encodes CATSGGGNQPQHF. The J gene is TRBJ1-5, the V gene TRBV24-1, with 7 nucleotides matching TRBD1. Germline assignment: CDR1 KGHDR and CDR2 SFDVKD. The V gene end was trimmed by 9 bases and the J gene end by 4 bases; junction bases not matched to a gene: 5. The CDR3 has 13 residues.